This note documents a single TCR beta chain sequence. Its antigen is still unknown. The junction departs from the called germline gene at one end, perhaps through a read error. Germline assignment: CDR1 SGHAT and CDR2 FQNNGV. CDR3 length: 13 residues. The source of the sample is a study of T cells in Graves' hyperthyroidism and ophthalmopathy. The investigators amplified TCR beta CDR3 regions from RNA transcripts. During a first-round RT-PCR of the TCR CDR3, the HTBI primer set was used. Using its own MiXCR run on the multiplex PCR reads, TCRdb lists one record per CDR3 protein. The repertoire has over 350,000 distinct CDR3 sequences, 14% to 15% of them found once; the top ten carry approximately 13%. Study-wide points: Before onset, by a median of 6.5 months, the model predicted ophthalmopathy.

The V call is TRBV11-2, the J call TRBJ1-3, with D maybe TRBD1 (6 bases). Sequencing input: blood. This TCR was recovered from a man aged 18-30 years with Graves' ophthalmopathy. In DNA, the CDR3 is TGTGCCAGCGGCTTCAAAGGGGGAAACACCATACATTTT. Translation gives CASGFKGGNTIHF.